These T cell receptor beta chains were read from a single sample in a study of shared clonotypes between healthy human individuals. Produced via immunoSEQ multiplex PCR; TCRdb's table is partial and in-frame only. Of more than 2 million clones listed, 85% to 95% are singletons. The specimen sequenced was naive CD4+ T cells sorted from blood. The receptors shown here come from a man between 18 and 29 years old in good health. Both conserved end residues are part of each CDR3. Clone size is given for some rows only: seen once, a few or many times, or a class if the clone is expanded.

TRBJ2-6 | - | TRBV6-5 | CASSGLVYGANVLTF
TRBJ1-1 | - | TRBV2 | CASSGVRNLMNTEAFF
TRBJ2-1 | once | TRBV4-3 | CASSHWTSGYYNEQFF
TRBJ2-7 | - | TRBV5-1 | CASSRAGAQLLEQYF
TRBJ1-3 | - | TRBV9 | CASSVGSGMLPGNTIYF
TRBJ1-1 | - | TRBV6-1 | CASQHIAAFF
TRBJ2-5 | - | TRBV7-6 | CASSFRAVQAKETQYF
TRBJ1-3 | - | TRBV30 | CAWSVLQGQSGNTIYF
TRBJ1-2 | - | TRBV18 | CASSGPPLAIYGYTF
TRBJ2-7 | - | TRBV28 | CASRTSRGSTREQYF
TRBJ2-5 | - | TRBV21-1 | CASSKWETQYF
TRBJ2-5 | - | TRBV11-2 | CASSSTGRGGETQYF
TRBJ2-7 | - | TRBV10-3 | CAIRTPGLYEQYF
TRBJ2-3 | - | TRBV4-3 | CASSQAGGRSTDTQYF
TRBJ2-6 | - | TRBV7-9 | CASSNRGYVSGANVLTF
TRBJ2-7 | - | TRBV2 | CASSDVYEQYF
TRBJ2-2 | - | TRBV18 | CASSPQVGTTGELFF
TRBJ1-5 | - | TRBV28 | CASSLGGAYSNQPQHF
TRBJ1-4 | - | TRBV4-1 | CASREEGTTATNEKLFF
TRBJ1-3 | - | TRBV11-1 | CASSDRDGSSGNTIYF
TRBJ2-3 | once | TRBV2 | CASRGLGDTQYF
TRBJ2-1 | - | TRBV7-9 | CASSLTGANEQFF
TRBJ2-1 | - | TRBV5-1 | CASSWDSYSYNEQFF
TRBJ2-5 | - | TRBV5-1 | CASSPTSGGPVTQYF
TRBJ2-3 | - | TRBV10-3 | CAISDFGGSVGTDTQYF
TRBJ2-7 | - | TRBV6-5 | CASSYGGGNSYEQYF
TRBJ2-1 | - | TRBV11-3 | CASSSTGASYNEQFF
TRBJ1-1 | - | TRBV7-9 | CASSRGQNTEAFF
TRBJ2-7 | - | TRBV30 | CAWSREQSSYEQYF
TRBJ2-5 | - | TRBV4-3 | CASSQGGSGGTQETQYF
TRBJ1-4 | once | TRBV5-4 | CASSLGQGDEKLFF